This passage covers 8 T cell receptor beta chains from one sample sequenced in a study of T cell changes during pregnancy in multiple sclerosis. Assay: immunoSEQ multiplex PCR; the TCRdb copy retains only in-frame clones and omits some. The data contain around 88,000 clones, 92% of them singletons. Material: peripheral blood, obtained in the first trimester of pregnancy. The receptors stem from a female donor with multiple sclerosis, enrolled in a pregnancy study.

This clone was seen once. CDR3 DNA: TGTGCCAGCAGCGGTGACTCTTACGAGCAGTACTTC. Protein product: CASSGDSYEQYF. This sequence joins TRBV7-2 and TRBJ2-7, with D unresolved. The CDR3 is 12 residues long. The V and J ends lost 5 bases and 4 bases respectively, with 9 bases between them. Per the germline V gene, CDR1 is SGHTA and CDR2 is FQGNSA.

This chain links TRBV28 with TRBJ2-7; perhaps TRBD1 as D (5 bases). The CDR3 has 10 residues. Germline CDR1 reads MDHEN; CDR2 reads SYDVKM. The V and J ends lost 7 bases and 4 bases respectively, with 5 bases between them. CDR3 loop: CASKGYEQYF. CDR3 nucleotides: TGTGCCAGCAAGGGGTACGAGCAGTACTTC. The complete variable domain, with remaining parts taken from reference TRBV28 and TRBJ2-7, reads DVKVTQSSRYLVKRTGEKVFLECVQDMDHENMFWYRQDPGLGLRLIYFSYDVKMKEKGDIPEGYSVSREKKERFSLILESASTNQTSMYLCASKGYEQYFGPGTRLTVT.

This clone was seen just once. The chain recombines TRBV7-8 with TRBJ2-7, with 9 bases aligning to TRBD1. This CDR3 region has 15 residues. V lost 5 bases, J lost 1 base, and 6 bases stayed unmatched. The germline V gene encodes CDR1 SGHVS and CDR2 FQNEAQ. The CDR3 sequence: CASSLGTGQSYEQYF. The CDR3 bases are TGTGCCAGCAGCCTCGGGACAGGGCAATCCTACGAGCAGTACTTC.

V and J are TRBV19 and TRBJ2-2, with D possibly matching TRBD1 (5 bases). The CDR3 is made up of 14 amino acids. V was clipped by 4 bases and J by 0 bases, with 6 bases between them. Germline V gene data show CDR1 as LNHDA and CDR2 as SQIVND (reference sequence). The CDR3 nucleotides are TGTGCCAGTAGTACGGACACGAACACCGGGGAGCTGTTTTTT. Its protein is CASSTDTNTGELFF. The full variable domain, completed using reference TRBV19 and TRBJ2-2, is DGGITQSPKYLFRKEGQNVTLSCEQNLNHDAMYWYRQDPGQGLRLIYYSQIVNDFQKGDIAEGYSVSREKKESFPLTVTSAQKNPTAFYLCASSTDTNTGELFFGEGSRLTVL.

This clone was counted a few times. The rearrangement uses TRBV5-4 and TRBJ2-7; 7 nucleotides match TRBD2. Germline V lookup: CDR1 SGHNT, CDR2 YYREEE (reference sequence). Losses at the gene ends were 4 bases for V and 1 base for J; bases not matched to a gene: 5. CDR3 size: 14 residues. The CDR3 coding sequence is TGTGCCAGCAGCCCACAGCGGGGATCCTACGAGCAGTACTTC. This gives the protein CASSPQRGSYEQYF.

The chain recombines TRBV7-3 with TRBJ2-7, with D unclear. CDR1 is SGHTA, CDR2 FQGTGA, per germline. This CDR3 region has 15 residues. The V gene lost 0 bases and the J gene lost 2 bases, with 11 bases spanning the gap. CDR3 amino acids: CASSLTPVGTYEQYF. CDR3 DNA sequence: TGTGCCAGCAGCTTAACCCCGGTTGGTACCTACGAGCAGTACTTC.

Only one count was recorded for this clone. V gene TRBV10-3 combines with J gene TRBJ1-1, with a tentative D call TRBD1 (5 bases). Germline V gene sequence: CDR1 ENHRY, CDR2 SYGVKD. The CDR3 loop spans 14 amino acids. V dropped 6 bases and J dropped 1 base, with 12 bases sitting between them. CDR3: CAIRGLPGNTEAFF. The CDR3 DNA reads TGTGCCATCAGGGGACTCCCTGGGAACACTGAAGCTTTCTTT.

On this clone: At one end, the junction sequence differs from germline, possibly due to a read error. The CDR3 loop reads CSVDRTGVKTEAFF. In DNA form, the CDR3 reads TGCAGCGTTGATCGGACAGGGGTGAAGACTGAAGCTTTCTTT. The chain is built from TRBV29-1 and TRBJ1-1, with 9 bases aligning to TRBD1. CDR1 and CDR2 (germline): SQVTM, ANQGSEA. The CDR3 is made up of 14 amino acids.